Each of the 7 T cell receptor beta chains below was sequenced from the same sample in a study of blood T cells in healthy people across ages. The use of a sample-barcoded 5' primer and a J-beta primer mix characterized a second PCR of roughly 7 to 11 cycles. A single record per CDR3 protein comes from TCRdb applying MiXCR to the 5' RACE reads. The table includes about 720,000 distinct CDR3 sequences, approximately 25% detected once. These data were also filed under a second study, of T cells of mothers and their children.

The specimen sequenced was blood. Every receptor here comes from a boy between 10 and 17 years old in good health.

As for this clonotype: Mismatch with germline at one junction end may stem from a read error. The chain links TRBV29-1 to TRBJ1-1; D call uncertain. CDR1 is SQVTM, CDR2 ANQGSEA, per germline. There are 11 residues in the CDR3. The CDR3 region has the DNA TGCAGCGCTGAAGTAAACACTGAAGCTTTCTTT. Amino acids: CSAEVNTEAFF.

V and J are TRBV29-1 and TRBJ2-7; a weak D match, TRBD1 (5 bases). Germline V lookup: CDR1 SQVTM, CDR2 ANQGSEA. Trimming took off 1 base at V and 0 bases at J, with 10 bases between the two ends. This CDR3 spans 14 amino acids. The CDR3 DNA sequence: TGCAGCGTTGAAGGGCCCGACAGCTCCTACGAGCAGTACTTC. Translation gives CSVEGPDSSYEQYF.

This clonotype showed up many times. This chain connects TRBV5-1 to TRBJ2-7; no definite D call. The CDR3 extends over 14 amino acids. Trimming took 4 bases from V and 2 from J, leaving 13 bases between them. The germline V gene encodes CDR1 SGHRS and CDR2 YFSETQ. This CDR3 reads CASSPTTQTYEQYF. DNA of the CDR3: TGCGCCAGCAGCCCAACGACTCAGACCTACGAGCAGTACTTC.

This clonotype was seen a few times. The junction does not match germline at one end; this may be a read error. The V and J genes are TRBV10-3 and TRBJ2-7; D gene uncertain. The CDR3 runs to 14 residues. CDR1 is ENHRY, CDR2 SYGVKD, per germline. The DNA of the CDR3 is TGTGCCATCAGTGAGGGAGTGGGCCCATACGAGCAGCACTTC. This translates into CAISEGVGPYEQHF.

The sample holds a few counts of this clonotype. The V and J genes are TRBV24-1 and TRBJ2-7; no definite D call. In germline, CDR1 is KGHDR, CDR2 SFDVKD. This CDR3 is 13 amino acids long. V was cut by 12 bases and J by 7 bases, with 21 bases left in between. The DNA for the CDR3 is TGTGCCCCTCGTTTCTCAGCATCTACGGAGCAGTACTTC. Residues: CAPRFSASTEQYF.

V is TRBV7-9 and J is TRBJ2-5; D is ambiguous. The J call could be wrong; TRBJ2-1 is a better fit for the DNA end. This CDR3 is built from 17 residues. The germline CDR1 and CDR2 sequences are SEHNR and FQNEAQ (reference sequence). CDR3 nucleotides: TGTGCCGGAGAACTGGACGGAGCTTTTCTAGGGTACAATGAGCAGTTCTTC. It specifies CAGELDGAFLGYNEQFF.

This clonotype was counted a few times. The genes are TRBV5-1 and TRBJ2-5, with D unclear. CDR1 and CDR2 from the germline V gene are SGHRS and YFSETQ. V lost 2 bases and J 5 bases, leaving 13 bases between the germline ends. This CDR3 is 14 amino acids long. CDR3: CASSFTSPWETQYF. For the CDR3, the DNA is TGCGCCAGCAGCTTTACCTCCCCATGGGAGACCCAGTACTTC.